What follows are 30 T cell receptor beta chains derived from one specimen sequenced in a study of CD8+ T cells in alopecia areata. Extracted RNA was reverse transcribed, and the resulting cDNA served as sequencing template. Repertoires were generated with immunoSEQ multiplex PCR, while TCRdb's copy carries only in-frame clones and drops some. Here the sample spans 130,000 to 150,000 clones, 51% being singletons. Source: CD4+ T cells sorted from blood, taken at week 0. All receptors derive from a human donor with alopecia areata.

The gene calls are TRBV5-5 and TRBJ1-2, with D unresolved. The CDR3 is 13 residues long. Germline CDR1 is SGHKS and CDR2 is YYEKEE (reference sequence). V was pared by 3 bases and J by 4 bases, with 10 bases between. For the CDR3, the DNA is TGTGCCAGCAGCTCCCCGGTCCTCTATGGCTACACCTTC. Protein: CASSSPVLYGYTF.

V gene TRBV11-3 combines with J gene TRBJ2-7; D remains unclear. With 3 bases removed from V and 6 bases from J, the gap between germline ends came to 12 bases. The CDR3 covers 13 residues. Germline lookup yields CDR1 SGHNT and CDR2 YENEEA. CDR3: CASSFQLGGEQYF. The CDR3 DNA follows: TGTGCCAGCAGCTTTCAACTGGGTGGCGAGCAGTACTTC.

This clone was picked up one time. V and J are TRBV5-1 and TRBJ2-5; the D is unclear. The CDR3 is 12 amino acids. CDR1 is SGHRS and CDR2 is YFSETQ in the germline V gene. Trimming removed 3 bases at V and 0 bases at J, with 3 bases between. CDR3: CASSYYQETQYF. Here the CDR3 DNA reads TGCGCCAGCAGCTACTACCAAGAGACCCAGTACTTC. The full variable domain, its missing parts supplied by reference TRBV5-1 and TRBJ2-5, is KAGVTQTPRYLIKTRGQQVTLSCSPISGHRSVSWYQQTPGQGLQFLFEYFSETQRNKGNFPGRFSGRQFSNSRSEMNVSTLELGDSALYLCASSYYQETQYFGPGTRLLVL.

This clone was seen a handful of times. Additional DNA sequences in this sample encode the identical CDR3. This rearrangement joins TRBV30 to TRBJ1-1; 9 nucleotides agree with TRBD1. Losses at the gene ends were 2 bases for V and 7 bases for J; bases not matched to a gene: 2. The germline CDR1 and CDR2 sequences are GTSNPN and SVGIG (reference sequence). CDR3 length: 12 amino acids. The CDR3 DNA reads TGTGCCTGGAGTCCGGGACAGGGTGAAGCTTTCTTT. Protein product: CAWSPGQGEAFF.

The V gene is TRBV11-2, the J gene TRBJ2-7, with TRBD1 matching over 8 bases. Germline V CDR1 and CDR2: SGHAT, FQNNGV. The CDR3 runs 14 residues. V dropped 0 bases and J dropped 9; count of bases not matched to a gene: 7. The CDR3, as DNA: TGTGCCAGCAGCTTAGATCGGACAGGGAGGTCGCAGTACTTC. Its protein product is CASSLDRTGRSQYF.

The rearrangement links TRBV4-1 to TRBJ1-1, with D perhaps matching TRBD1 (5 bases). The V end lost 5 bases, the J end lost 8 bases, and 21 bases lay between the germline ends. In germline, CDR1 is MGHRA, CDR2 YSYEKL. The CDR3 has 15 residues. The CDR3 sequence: CASSSSPLRGAEAFF. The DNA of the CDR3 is TGCGCCAGCAGCTCTTCGCCACTGAGGGGCGCAGAAGCTTTCTTT.

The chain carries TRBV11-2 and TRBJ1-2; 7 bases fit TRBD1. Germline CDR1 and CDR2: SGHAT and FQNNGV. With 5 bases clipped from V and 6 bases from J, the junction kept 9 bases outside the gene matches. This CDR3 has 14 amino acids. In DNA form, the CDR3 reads TGTGCCAGCAGCCCAACAGGGGTCGGTGATGGCTACACCTTC. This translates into CASSPTGVGDGYTF.

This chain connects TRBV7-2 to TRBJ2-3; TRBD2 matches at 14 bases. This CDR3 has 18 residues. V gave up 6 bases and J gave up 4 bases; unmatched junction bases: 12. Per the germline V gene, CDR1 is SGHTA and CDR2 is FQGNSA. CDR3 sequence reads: CASSSQRGGLAGADTQYF. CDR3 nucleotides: TGTGCCAGCAGTTCACAGCGGGGGGGACTAGCGGGAGCAGATACGCAGTATTTT.

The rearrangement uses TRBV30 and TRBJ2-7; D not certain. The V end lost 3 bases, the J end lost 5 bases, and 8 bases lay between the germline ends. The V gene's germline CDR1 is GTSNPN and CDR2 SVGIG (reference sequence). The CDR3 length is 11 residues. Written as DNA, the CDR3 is TGTGCCTGGAGACCGGTGGACGAGCAGTACTTC. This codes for CAWRPVDEQYF.

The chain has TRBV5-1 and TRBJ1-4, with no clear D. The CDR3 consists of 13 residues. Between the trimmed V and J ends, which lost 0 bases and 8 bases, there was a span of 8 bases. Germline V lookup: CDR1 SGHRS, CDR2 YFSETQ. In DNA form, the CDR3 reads TGCGCCAGCAGCTTGGCCGGTAGGGAAAAACTGTTTTTT. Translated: CASSLAGREKLFF.

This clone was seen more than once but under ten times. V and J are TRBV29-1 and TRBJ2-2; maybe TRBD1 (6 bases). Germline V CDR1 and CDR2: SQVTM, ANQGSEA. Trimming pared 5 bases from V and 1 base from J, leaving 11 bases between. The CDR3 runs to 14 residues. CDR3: CSVRSGQNTGELFF. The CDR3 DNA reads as TGCAGCGTTAGATCGGGACAGAACACCGGGGAGCTGTTTTTT.

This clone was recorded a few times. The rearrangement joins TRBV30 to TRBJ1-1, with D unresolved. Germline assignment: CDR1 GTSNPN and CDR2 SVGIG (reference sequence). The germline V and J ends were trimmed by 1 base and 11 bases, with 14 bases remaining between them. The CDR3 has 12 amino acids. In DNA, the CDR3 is TGTGCCTGGAGTGCAGAAGAACAGTACGCTTTCTTT. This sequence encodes CAWSAEEQYAFF.

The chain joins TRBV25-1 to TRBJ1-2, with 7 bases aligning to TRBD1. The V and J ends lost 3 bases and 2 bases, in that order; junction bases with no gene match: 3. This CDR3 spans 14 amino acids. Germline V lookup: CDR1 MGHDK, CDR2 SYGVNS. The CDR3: CASSDAGQNYGYTF. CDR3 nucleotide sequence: TGTGCCAGCAGTGATGCGGGACAGAACTATGGCTACACCTTC.

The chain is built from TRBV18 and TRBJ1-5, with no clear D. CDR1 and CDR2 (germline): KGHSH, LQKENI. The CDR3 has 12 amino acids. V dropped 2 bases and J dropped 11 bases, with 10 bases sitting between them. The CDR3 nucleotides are TGTGCCAGCTCACCAAGTAAAGTCACCCAGCATTTT. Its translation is CASSPSKVTQHF.

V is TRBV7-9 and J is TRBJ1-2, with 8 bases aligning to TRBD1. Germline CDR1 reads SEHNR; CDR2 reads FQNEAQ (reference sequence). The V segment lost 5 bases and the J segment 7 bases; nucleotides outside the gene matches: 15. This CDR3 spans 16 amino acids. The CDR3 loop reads CASSPRFMDRVGGYTF. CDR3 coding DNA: TGTGCCAGCAGCCCCCGATTCATGGACAGGGTGGGTGGCTACACCTTC.

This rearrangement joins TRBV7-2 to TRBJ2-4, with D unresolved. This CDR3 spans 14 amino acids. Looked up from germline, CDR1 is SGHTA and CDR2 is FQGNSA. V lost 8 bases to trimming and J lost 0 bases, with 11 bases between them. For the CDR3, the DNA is TGTGCCAGCGGCCTGGGCCTAGCCAAAAACATTCAGTACTTC. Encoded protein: CASGLGLAKNIQYF.

The CDR3: CASSSLSGYTF. The CDR3 DNA follows: TGTGCCAGCAGTTCCTTGAGTGGCTACACCTTC. The chain links TRBV6-5 to TRBJ1-2; no reliable D call. Trimming removed 4 bases at V and 7 bases at J, with 7 bases between. Germline CDR1 and CDR2: MNHEY and SVGAGI. CDR3 length: 11 residues.

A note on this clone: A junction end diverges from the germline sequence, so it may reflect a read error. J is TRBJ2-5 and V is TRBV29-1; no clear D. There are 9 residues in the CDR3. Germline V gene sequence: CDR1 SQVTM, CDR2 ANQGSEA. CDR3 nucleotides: TGCAGCGTTTCCCCTTACTCGAACTTC. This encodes CSVSPYSNF.

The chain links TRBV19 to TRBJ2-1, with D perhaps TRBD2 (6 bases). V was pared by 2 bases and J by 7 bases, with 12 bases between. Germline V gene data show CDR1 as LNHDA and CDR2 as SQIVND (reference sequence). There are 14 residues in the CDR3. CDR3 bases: TGTGCCAGTAGTATAAGGACGGGGAGGAATGAGCAGTTCTTC. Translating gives CASSIRTGRNEQFF.

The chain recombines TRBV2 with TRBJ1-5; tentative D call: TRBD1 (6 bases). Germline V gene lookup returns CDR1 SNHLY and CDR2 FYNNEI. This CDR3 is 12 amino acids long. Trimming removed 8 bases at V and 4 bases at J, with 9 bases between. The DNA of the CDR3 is TGTGCCAGCGCCGGGACAAATCAGCCCCAGCATTTT. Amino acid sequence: CASAGTNQPQHF.

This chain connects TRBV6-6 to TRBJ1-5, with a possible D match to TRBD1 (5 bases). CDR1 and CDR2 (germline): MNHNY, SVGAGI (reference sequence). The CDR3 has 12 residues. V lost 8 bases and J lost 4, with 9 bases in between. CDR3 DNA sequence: TGTGCCAGCGGGGACGGTAATCAGCCCCAGCATTTT. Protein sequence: CASGDGNQPQHF.

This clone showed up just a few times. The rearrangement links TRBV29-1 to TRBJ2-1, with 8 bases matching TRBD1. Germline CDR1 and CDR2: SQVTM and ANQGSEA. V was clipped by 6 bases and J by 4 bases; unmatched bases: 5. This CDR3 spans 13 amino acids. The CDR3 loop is CSVWTGRYNEQFF. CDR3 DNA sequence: TGCAGCGTATGGACAGGGAGGTACAATGAGCAGTTCTTC.

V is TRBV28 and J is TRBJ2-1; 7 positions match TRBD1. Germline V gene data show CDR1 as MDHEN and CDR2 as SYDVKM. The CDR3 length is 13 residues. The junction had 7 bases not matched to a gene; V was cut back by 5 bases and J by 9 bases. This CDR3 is CASSQQGWGEQFF. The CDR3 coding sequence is TGTGCCAGCAGTCAACAGGGGTGGGGTGAGCAGTTCTTC.

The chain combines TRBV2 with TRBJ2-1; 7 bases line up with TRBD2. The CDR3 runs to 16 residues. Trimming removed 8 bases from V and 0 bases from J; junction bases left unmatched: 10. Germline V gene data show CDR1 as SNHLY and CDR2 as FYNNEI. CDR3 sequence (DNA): TGTGCCAGCCTCAGGGAGGGCGGACGCTCCTACAATGAGCAGTTCTTC. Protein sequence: CASLREGGRSYNEQFF.

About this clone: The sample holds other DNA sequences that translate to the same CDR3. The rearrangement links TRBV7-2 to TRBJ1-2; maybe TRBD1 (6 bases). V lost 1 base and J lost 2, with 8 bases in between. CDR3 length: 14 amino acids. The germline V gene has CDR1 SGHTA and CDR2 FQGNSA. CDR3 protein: CASSLVGANYGYTF. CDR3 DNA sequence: TGTGCCAGCAGCTTAGTGGGGGCGAACTATGGCTACACCTTC.

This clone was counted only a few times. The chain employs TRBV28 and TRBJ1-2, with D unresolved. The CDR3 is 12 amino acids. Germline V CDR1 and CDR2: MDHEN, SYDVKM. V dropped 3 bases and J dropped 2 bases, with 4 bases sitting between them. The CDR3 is CASSFRNYGYTF. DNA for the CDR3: TGTGCCAGCAGTTTCAGGAACTATGGCTACACCTTC.

The CDR3 loop reads CATSRGRGTGQETQYF. Written as DNA, the CDR3 is TGTGCCACCAGCAGGGGGCGGGGAACGGGGCAAGAGACCCAGTACTTC. J is TRBJ2-5 and V is TRBV15; D might be TRBD2 (6 bases). Per germline, CDR1 LNHNV and CDR2 YYDKDF (reference sequence). CDR3 length: 16 residues. V was shortened by 3 bases and J by 2 bases, with 16 bases between the two germline ends.

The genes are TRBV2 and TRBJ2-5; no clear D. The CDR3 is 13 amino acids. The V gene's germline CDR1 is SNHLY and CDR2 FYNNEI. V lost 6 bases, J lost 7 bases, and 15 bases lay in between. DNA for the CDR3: TGTGCCAGCAGCCCAGGTCCGGACCGGACCCAGTACTTC. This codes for CASSPGPDRTQYF.

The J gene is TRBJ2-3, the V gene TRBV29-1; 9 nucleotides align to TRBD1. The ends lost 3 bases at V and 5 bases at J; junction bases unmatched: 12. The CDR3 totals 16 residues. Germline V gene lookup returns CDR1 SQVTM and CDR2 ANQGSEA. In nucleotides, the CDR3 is TGCAGCGTTGACGTTCCTACAGGGGGCAGGCGAGATACGCAGTATTTT. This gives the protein CSVDVPTGGRRDTQYF.

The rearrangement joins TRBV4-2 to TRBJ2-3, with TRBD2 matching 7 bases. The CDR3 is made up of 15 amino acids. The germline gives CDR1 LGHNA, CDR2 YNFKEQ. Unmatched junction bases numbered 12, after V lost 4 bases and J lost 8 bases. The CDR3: CASSLAREGPGTQYF. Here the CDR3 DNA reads TGTGCCAGCAGCCTAGCCAGGGAGGGCCCAGGTACGCAGTATTTT.